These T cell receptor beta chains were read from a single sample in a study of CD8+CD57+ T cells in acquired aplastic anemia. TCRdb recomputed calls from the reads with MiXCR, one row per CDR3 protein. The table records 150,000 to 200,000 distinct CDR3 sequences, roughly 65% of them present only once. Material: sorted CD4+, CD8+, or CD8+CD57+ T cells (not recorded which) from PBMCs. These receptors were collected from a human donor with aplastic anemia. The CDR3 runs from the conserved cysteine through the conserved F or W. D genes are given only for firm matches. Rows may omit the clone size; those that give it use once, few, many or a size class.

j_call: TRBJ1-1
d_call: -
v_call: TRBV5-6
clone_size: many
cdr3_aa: CASSLLKTEAFF
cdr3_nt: TGTGCCAGCAGCTTGCTCAAGACTGAAGCTTTCTTT

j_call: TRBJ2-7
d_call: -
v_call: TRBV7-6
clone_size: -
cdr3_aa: CASSLAAGYEQYF
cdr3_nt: TGTGCCAGCAGCTTAGCAGCCGGTTACGAGCAGTACTTC

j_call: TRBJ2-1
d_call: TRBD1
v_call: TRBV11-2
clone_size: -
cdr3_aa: CASRRRGTEHYNEQFF
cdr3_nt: TGTGCCAGTCGTCGAAGAGGGACAGAACATTACAATGAGCAGTTCTTC

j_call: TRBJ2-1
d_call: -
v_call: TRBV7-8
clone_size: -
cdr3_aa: CASSPGVSEFF
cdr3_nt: TGTGCCAGCAGCCCCGGAGTGTCGGAGTTCTTC

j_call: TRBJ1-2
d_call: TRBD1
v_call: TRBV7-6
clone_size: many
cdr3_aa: CASSLGRGPGYTF
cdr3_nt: TGTGCCAGCAGCCTTGGCAGGGGGCCTGGCTACACCTTC

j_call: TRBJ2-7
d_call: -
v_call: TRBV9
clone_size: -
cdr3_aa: CASSRKPGQLSYEQYF
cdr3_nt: TGTGCCAGCAGCCGCAAACCCGGACAGCTCTCCTACGAGCAGTACTTC

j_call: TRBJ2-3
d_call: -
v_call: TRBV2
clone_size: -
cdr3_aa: CASRASTDTQYF
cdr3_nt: TGTGCCAGCAGGGCTAGCACAGATACGCAGTATTTT

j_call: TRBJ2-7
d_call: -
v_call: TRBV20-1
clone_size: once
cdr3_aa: CSARDETYHEQYF
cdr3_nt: TGCAGTGCTAGAGATGAGACGTACCACGAGCAGTACTTC

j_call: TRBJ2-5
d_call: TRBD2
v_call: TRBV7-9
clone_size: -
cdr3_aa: CASSLGLAGESQYF
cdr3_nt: TGTGCCAGCAGCTTAGGACTAGCGGGAGAGAGCCAGTACTTC

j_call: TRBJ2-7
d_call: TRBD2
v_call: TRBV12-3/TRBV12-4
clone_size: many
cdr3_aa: CASSWSGLAGGPTYEQYF
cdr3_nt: TGTGCCAGCAGTTGGTCCGGACTAGCGGGGGGGCCGACTTACGAGCAGTACTTC

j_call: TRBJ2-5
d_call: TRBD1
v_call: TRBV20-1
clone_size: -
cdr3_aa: CSASTLQGEYQPQYF
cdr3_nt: TGCAGTGCTAGTACCTTACAGGGGGAGTATCAGCCCCAGTACTTC

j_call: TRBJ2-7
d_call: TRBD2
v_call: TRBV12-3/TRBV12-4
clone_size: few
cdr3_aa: CASSLSGRASEQYF
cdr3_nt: TGTGCCAGCAGTTTAAGCGGGAGGGCTTCCGAGCAGTACTTC

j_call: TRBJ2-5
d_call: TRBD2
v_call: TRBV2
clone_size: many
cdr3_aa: CASATSALQETQYF
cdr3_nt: TGTGCCAGCGCGACTAGCGCCCTCCAAGAGACCCAGTACTTC

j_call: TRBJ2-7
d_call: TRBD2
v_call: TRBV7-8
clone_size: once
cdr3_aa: CASSPPAGEREQYF
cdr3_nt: TGTGCCAGCAGCCCGCCTGCGGGAGAACGCGAGCAGTACTTC

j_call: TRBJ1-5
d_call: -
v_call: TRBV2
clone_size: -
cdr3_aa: CASPPHYTLMYQHF
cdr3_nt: TGTGCCAGCCCCCCCCATTATACCCTAATGTACCAGCATTTT

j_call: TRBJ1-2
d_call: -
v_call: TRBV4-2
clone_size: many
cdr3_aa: CASSQDEGEGYGYTF
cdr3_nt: TGTGCCAGCAGCCAAGATGAGGGGGAGGGCTATGGCTACACCTTC